This T cell receptor (beta chain) comes out of a study of beta chain features in type 1 diabetes. Study-level results: Fewer insertions but more deletions were seen at VDJ junctions in type 1 diabetes patients. Across all four CD4+ subsets, people with type 1 diabetes showed modestly shorter TCRB CDR3s. A closer apparent resemblance between naive, central memory and Treg TCRB repertoires was seen in patients than in healthy donors.

cDNA synthesis used the whole RNA isolate, giving expressed TCRB sequences. Samples of naive, central memory and regulatory T cells yielded a mean of around 3.8 million reads. Assay used: immunoSEQ multiplex PCR; TCRdb lists only in-frame clones, some missing. The table shows 390,000 or so clones, with approximately 15% occurring only once. A word on this clone: The antigen is unknown.

Input material: naive CD4+ T cells from blood. The sequence came from a man between 25 and 39 years old in good health.

The CDR3 here is CASSEVGQGHGYTF. The DNA of the CDR3 is TGCGCCAGCAGTGAAGTGGGACAGGGCCATGGCTACACCTTC. The genes are TRBV10-2 and TRBJ1-2, with TRBD1 identical over 9 bases. The V gene end was trimmed by 3 bases and the J gene end by 6 bases; junction bases not matched to a gene: 5. CDR3 length: 14 amino acids. Germline CDR1 reads WSHSY; CDR2 reads SAAADI.